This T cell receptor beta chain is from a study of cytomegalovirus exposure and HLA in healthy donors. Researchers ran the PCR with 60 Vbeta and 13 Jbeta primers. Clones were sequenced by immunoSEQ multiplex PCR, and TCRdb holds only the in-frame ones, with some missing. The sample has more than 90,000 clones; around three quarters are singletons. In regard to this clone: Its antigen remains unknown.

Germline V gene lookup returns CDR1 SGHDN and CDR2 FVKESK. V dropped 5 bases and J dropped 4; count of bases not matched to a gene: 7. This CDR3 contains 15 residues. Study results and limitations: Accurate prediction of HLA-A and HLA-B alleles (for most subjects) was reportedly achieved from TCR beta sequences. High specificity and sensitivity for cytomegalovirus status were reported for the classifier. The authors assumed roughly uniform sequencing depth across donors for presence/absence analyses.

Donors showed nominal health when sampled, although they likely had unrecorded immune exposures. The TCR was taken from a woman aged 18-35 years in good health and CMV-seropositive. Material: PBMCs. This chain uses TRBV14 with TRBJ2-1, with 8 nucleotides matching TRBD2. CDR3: CASSSRLARYNEQFF. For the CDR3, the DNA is TGTGCCAGCAGCTCTAGACTAGCGCGTTACAATGAGCAGTTCTTC.